This record looks at one T cell receptor (beta chain) sequence and its context. The CDR3 is 14 residues long. Trimming took off 3 bases at V and 0 bases at J, with 9 bases between the two ends. CDR1 GTSNPN and CDR2 SVGIG come from the germline V gene (reference sequence). The record originates from a study of blood T cell repertoires in COVID-19. For the study at large: Samples came from the United States, Italy and Spain, spanning acute and convalescent COVID-19. PBMCs, B-cell-depleted T cells, or T cells were the source of the cDNA or gDNA that made up the material.

Assay used: immunoSEQ multiplex PCR; TCRdb lists only in-frame clones, some missing. The table has 150,000 to 200,000 clones, 65% to 85% seen once. Cohorts were assigned according to the clinical history that participants reported. Exposed enrollees had met someone with a PCR-confirmed or clinician-diagnosed COVID-19 case at some point within the 2 weeks before study entry. The sequenced sample consisted of PBMCs or T cells enriched from blood (not recorded which). The chain has TRBV30 and TRBJ1-5, with TRBD1 as a possible D gene (6 bases). The receptor was derived from a man in his 70s who had been exposed to COVID-19. The CDR3, as DNA: TGTGCCTGGAGAACAGGGAATAGCAATCAGCCCCAGCATTTT. Its translation: CAWRTGNSNQPQHF.